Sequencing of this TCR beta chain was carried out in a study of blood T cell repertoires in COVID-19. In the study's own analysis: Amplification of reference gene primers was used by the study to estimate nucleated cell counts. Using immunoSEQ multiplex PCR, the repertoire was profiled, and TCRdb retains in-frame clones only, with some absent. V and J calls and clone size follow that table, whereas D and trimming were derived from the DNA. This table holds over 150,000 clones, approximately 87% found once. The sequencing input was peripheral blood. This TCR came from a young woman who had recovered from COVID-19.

Here the CDR3 reads CASVLGEGLNTEAFF. CDR3 in DNA: TGTGCCAGTGTCTTGGGGGAGGGATTGAACACTGAAGCTTTCTTT. The chain is built from TRBV19 and TRBJ1-1; weak D call: TRBD1 (5 bases). The V end lost 8 bases, the J end lost 0 bases, and 16 bases lay between the germline ends. The CDR3 sequence is 15 residues long. CDR1 LNHDA and CDR2 SQIVND come from the germline V gene (reference sequence). Supplemented by reference TRBV19 and TRBJ1-1, the full variable domain reads DGGITQSPKYLFRKEGQNVTLSCEQNLNHDAMYWYRQDPGQGLRLIYYSQIVNDFQKGDIAEGYSVSREKKESFPLTVTSAQKNPTAFYLCASVLGEGLNTEAFFGQGTRLTVV.